This T cell receptor (beta chain) was found in a study of technical replicates of blood from several donors. The CDR3 contains 15 residues. Germline V gene sequence: CDR1 LGHNA, CDR2 YNFKEQ. V was clipped by 0 bases and J by 0 bases, with 6 bases between them. Only in-frame clones appear in the TCRdb table, and some are missing; sequencing was by immunoSEQ multiplex PCR. The sample lists tens of thousands of clones, around 93% occurring once. The source material was T cells isolated from PBMCs. The V and J genes are TRBV4-2 and TRBJ1-5, with D uncertain. The clonotype originates from a human donor in good health. CDR3 in DNA: TGTGCCAGCAGCCAAGAGGCCTCTAGCAATCAGCCCCAGCATTTT. This gives the protein CASSQEASSNQPQHF.